The present entry profiles one T cell receptor beta chain with its context. The length of the CDR3 is 16 residues. With 4 bases clipped from V and 0 bases from J, the junction kept 3 bases outside the gene matches. Germline loops: CDR1 SNHLY, CDR2 FYNNEI. Measured with immunoSEQ multiplex PCR; TCRdb has only the in-frame clones, and not every one. In the table there are 450,000 or so clones, 89% of which are singletons. This sample is drawn from a study of blood T cell repertoires in COVID-19. Across the whole study: Acute and convalescent COVID-19 specimens originated in the United States, Italy and Spain.

The chain uses TRBV2 and TRBJ2-4; 10 nucleotides line up with TRBD2. The receptor was isolated from a man aged 18-30 years with COVID-19, enrolled during active disease. The specimen was peripheral blood. CDR3 DNA: TGTGCCAGCAGTGGGACTAGCGGTCTAGCCAAAAACATTCAGTACTTC. Translating gives CASSGTSGLAKNIQYF.